One T cell receptor (beta chain) is described in this entry. This receptor's antigen is unknown. There are no base qualities to consult, and no much larger clone falls within one base. These data originate in a study of T cells in localized non-small cell lung cancer (dated by TCRdb to the early 2020s). General notes on the study: Comparing tumors with uninvolved tumor-adjacent lungs, the study looked at the T cell repertoires of a few hundred patients with early-stage NSCLC. All 220 or so NSCLC patients in the cohort were treatment-naive and had localized lung tumors that were resected. NSCLC patients had a mean age of around 61 years, and 120 to 150 were male and some 98 female.

The immunoSEQ Assay was used to sequence TCR beta CDR3 regions from DNA. As for the authors' bioinformatics: T cell density was computed as TCR beta template counts normalized to usable DNA estimated by amplifying housekeeping genes. The preseqR package was used to estimate richness by extrapolating to 400,000 templates for PBMC samples and to 120,000 templates for tissue samples. Clonality was calculated as one minus Pielou's evenness. To identify tissue-enriched TCRs, differential abundance testing was run on productive amino-acid clonotypes with a minimum total count of 5 and an alpha of 0.1. Repertoire overlap between compartments was quantified with the Jaccard Index and Morisita Overlap Index. GLIPH grouped TCR beta CDR3s together with public tetramer-defined viral CDR3s, and a viral motif had to include at least three viral sequences and show V-gene enrichment. TCRdb obtained this table from immuneACCESS and retained in-frame rearrangements with V and J assigned. These tables miss some clones; where compared with another copy, unresolved V genes account for less than half of the shortfall, and the remainder is unexplained. V, J and clone size reflect that table, while D and trimming were determined from the DNA. This sample has roughly 58,000 clones in its table, and more than 80% of those were observed once. The ten largest make up roughly 4.8% of the sample.

The CDR3 holds 11 amino acids from the cysteine to the phenylalanine. The kept DNA is CDR3 alone, 33 bases in frame from the first base. Deletion took 5 bases off V and 7 bases off J, with a span of 11 bases between the germline ends. The germline V gene (reference sequence) gives CDR1 as DFQATT and CDR2 as SNEGSKA. Findings and caveats that apply to the study as a whole: Because multi-region tumor sequencing was not done, intratumor heterogeneity could not be ruled out. Of the top 100 tumor clones, a median of roughly 57 were detected in paired uninvolved adjacent lung; 28 were also among that lung's top 100. The highest T cell clonality was observed in uninvolved tumor-adjacent lung, where clonality exceeded that of tumor, suggesting that antigenic responses were more focused in uninvolved tumor-adjacent lung. Longer overall survival was associated with higher blood T cell density, whereas shorter survival was associated with higher adjacent-lung clonality. Since the design was exploratory, TCR variables were selected using unadjusted p-values with no false-discovery rate correction.

At diagnosis, peripheral blood, uninvolved tumor-adjacent lung and tumor were collected and were preserved as a mix of fresh-frozen and FFPE material. For TCR repertoire profiling, the blood samples were analyzed as peripheral blood mononuclear cells. Sequenced material: PBMCs, taken before any cancer treatment. The chain links TRBV20-1 with TRBJ1-1, with the D gene not confidently named. The origin of this receptor is a man aged 40-75 years with stage II lung adenocarcinoma. The DNA is as follows: TGCAGTGCTGGAGGTCAGGTTGAAGCTTTCTTT. Its protein product is CSAGGQVEAFF.